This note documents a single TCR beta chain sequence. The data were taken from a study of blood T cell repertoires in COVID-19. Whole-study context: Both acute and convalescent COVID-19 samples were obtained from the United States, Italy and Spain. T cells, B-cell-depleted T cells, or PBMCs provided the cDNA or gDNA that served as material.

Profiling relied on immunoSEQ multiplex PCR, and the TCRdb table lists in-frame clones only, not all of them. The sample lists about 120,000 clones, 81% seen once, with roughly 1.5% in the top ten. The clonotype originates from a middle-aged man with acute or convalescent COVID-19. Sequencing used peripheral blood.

Written as DNA, the CDR3 is TGTGCCTGGAGTGAGCAGGTTTTTGGAAACACCATATATTTT. This gives the protein CAWSEQVFGNTIYF. The genes are TRBV30 and TRBJ1-3; no clear D gene. Deletions cut 1 base from V and 3 bases from J, with 10 bases between. CDR1 GTSNPN and CDR2 SVGIG come from the germline V gene (reference sequence). This CDR3 contains 14 residues. The full variable domain, in which reference TRBV30 and TRBJ1-3 provide the parts outside the CDR3, is SQTIHQWPATLVQPVGSPLSLECTVEGTSNPNLYWYRQAAGRGLQLLFYSVGIGQISSEVPQNLSASRPQDRQFILSSKKLLLSDSGFYLCAWSEQVFGNTIYFGEGSWLTVV.